The 10 T cell receptor beta chains presented below share a single source sample, sequenced in a study of T-cell reconstitution after alpha-beta-depleted transplantation in children. Construction of the TCRbeta library involved unique molecular identifiers. Each CDR3 protein is one row after TCRdb ran MiXCR on the PCR reads. The sample consists of approximately 500,000 distinct CDR3 sequences, roughly 27% of them appearing once. Material: PBMCs, obtained before TCRalphabeta/CD19-depleted stem cell transplant. Receptors were obtained from a boy younger than two with Wiskott-Aldrich syndrome, due to receive a stem cell transplant.

The genes are TRBV5-1 and TRBJ2-2; D unclear. The germline V gene has CDR1 SGHRS and CDR2 YFSETQ. V gave up 0 bases and J gave up 5 bases, with 8 bases separating them. The CDR3 is 14 amino acids. The CDR3 loop reads CASSLVHHTGELFF. The CDR3 nucleotides are TGCGCCAGCAGCTTGGTCCACCATACCGGGGAGCTGTTTTTT.

The chain has TRBV5-1 and TRBJ2-3, with a tentative D call TRBD2 (5 bases). Per germline, CDR1 SGHRS and CDR2 YFSETQ. This CDR3 region has 18 residues. V lost 0 bases, J lost 2 bases, and 19 bases lay in between. The CDR3 loop is CASSLELWAADFTDTQYF. The CDR3 region has the DNA TGCGCCAGCAGCTTGGAGCTTTGGGCGGCGGACTTCACAGATACGCAGTATTTT.

This clonotype was picked up a small number of times. The rearrangement joins TRBV29-1 to TRBJ2-3; TRBD2 matches at 8 bases. Trimming took 6 bases from V and 0 from J; bases not matched to a gene: 8. Germline CDR1 and CDR2: SQVTM and ANQGSEA. The CDR3 contains 15 residues. In DNA form, the CDR3 reads TGCAGCGTAGCGTTTAGCGGGACTAGCACAGATACGCAGTATTTT. This translates into CSVAFSGTSTDTQYF.

The chain uses TRBV7-3 and TRBJ2-5; tentatively, D is TRBD2 (7 bases). The CDR3 runs 15 residues. The germline CDR1 and CDR2 sequences are SGHTA and FQGTGA. The V end lost 4 bases, the J end lost 2 bases, and 14 bases lay between the germline ends. The DNA for the CDR3 is TGTGCCAGCAGCTCTGGACTAGGGGGACAAGAGACCCAGTACTTC. As protein: CASSSGLGGQETQYF.

Many counts were recorded for this clonotype. Mismatch with germline at one junction end may stem from a read error. V usage is TRBV5-1 and J usage is TRBJ2-5, with a tentative D call TRBD1 (5 bases). The CDR3 covers 12 residues. CDR1 SGHRS and CDR2 YFSETQ come from the germline V gene. Here the CDR3 DNA reads TGTGCCAGCAGCTTGCAGGGAGAGACCCAGTACTTC. Its translation is CASSLQGETQYF.

This clonotype was detected a few times. The V and J genes are TRBV11-2 and TRBJ2-7; TRBD2 matches 10 bases. V lost 1 base and J lost 5; bases outside the gene matches: 11. Looked up from germline, CDR1 is SGHAT and CDR2 is FQNNGV. The CDR3 is 17 amino acids. This CDR3 reads CASSLVARAGGSHEQYF. The CDR3 DNA reads TGTGCCAGCAGCTTAGTGGCGCGAGCGGGAGGGTCCCACGAGCAGTACTTC.

This clonotype was seen only a few times. The V and J genes are TRBV10-3 and TRBJ2-5; unclear D gene. The V end was cut by 6 bases, the J end by 3 bases, with 11 bases between. Germline loops: CDR1 ENHRY, CDR2 SYGVKD. The CDR3 sequence is 13 residues long. In nucleotides, the CDR3 is TGTGCCATCAGAGGCGGTCGTGAAGAGACCCAGTACTTC. It is translated as CAIRGGREETQYF.

This clonotype was seen only a few times. The chain uses TRBV5-1 and TRBJ1-2; D unresolved. The germline V gene encodes CDR1 SGHRS and CDR2 YFSETQ. Trimming took 3 bases from V and 6 from J, leaving 15 bases between them. The CDR3 consists of 14 residues. Here the CDR3 DNA reads TGCGCCAGCAGCTGGGCAGCCGGTGGTGATGGCTACACCTTC. It yields the protein CASSWAAGGDGYTF. Full variable domain (remainder filled in from reference TRBV5-1 and TRBJ1-2): KAGVTQTPRYLIKTRGQQVTLSCSPISGHRSVSWYQQTPGQGLQFLFEYFSETQRNKGNFPGRFSGRQFSNSRSEMNVSTLELGDSALYLCASSWAAGGDGYTFGSGTRLTVV.

This sequence joins TRBV20-1 and TRBJ2-6; no firm D call. The CDR3 loop spans 15 amino acids. Trimming cost V 1 base and J 0 bases, with 7 bases left between them. The germline gives CDR1 DFQATT, CDR2 SNEGSKA (reference sequence). CDR3 sequence reads: CSARVGSSGANVLTF. The CDR3 DNA sequence: TGCAGTGCTAGAGTGGGAAGCTCTGGGGCCAACGTCCTGACTTTC.

The gene calls are TRBV27 and TRBJ2-4, with TRBD2 identical over 7 bases. The CDR3 has 17 residues. Trimming cost V 3 bases and J 4 bases; bases outside gene matches: 12. In germline, CDR1 is MNHEY, CDR2 SMNVEV (reference sequence). CDR3 residues: CASSLGPGRGGKNIQYF. CDR3 nucleotide sequence: TGTGCCAGCAGTTTGGGGCCTGGGAGGGGTGGGAAAAACATTCAGTACTTC.